The entry that follows covers one T cell receptor (beta chain) sequence. Its cognate antigen has yet to be identified. No base qualities exist here, and no much larger clone lies one base off it. This sample is drawn from a study of cytomegalovirus exposure and HLA in healthy donors listed by TCRdb under 2017. Broadly, across the study: An earlier analysis of 550 to 700 of the donors reported 276 Gb of sequence data and 100 million to 130 million unique TCR beta sequences from about 200 million T cells. Donor age, sex, ethnicity and CMV serostatus were collected together with the repertoire data. An early release that covered approximately 600 HLA-typed donors contained about 290 gigabases of sequencing data and tens of millions of unique TCR sequences. A later analysis re-examined previously published TCR beta repertoires from more than 600 donors and added high-resolution HLA genotyping to investigate patterns of TCR occurrence. Because of strong linkage in the cohort, 5 or 6 DR-DQ haplotypes were treated as single units for association and clustering. Besides the first cohort of 666 subjects, a separate validation cohort made up of 95 to 150 different subjects was used. The study aimed to test whether cataloging public T cell receptors could reveal signatures of past pathogen exposure. Of the 300 to 500 genotyped donors, roughly 80% were placed in the genetic ancestry cluster associated with self-reported Caucasian donors. In a later genetic analysis, genome-wide SNP genotypes for about three fifths of the roughly 670 donors were used, and that subset was treated as a discovery cohort. Every repertoire in the discovery cohort had been generated on one and the same sequencing platform. To decide whether each TCR beta V gene segment behaved as functional or pseudogenic, an earlier analysis of fewer than 750 of the donors relied on high-throughput TCR beta sequencing. Both class I and class II loci were covered by HLA typing, at four-digit resolution. To predict cytomegalovirus infection status, the study combined high-throughput TCR immunosequencing, statistical association of individual TCRs with disease status, and machine learning. Across under 500 genotyped donors of the cohort, an average of roughly 230,000 unique TCR beta nucleotide sequences per donor were sequenced, and roughly 18% of those sequences were non-productive. The later analysis used no new phenotypic data to find candidate immune exposures, relying instead on TCR beta sequences and their occurrence across donors. The study used immunosequencing to profile the T cell repertoires of around 600 subjects and linked those repertoires to cytomegalovirus serostatus. Typing coverage differed by locus: A, B, C, DRB1 and DQB1 were typed in roughly 629-640 donors, DQA1 in 522, DPA1 in approximately 600, and DPB1 in just under 480.

Library prep was done by the immunoSEQ multiplex PCR assay. A mixture of 60 forward primers for TCR Vbeta segments and 13 reverse primers for TCR Jbeta segments was used in the multiplex PCR. A multiplex PCR assay on genomic DNA amplified the CDR3 region of rearranged TCR beta genes. The Illumina HiSeq System was used to sequence the amplified TCR beta libraries as 87-base-pair reads. Under the source paper's analysis protocol: A later analysis tallied tens of millions of unique TCR beta chains across the 650 to 750 repertoires, and around 12 million of those chains were shared by two or more donors. Raw reads were error-corrected and collapsed into unique sequences by a nearest-neighbor algorithm in which closely related sequences were merged to remove PCR and sequencing errors. CDR3 sequences were aligned to IMGT reference sequences to assign V, D and J gene segments. For a sequence to be retained, at least a six-nucleotide match to both a V gene segment and a J gene segment was required. Rearrangements were classified as productive when the CDR3 lacked stop codons and remained in frame with V and J, and all other rearrangements were classified as non-productive. Following IMGT convention, CDR3 was defined as the stretch from the second conserved V-encoded cysteine to the conserved J-encoded phenylalanine. The earlier analysis of 550 to 650 of the donors excluded any sequence lacking an unambiguous match to a single V gene segment. An earlier analysis of 587 of the donors called V segments functional above 56.7% productive rearrangements and segregating when the between-donor standard deviation exceeded 5%. A statistical classification framework was built for diagnosing cytomegalovirus status from the catalog of TCR beta chain sequences. A later analysis assigned V and J genes by comparing TCR nucleotide sequences with IMGT/GENE-DB human TR gene sequences. A later analysis assigned CDR3 sequences and most-parsimonious VDJ recombination scenarios with the TCRdist pipeline. In a later analysis, each TCR beta chain was defined by its CDR3 amino acid sequence together with its V-gene family, and reads without a unique V-gene family were excluded. To address suspected cross-contamination and a sequencing artifact, a later analysis removed 450 to 700 highly shared, low-generation-probability nucleotide sequences. For each public chain, a later analysis derived a clonal expansion index from normalized ranks of inferred template counts within each repertoire. In a later analysis, generation probabilities were computed using a VDJ recombination model fitted to out-of-frame rearrangements, and the results were checked against IGoR. In a later analysis, hypergeometric tests were used to score TCR-TCR, TCR-HLA and TCR-CMV co-occurrence, with a repertoire-size bias correction applied to TCR pairs. False discovery rates were estimated in a later analysis by permuting HLA or CMV assignments 20 times. In a later analysis, co-occurring TCRs were grouped with DBSCAN, and TCRdist sequence similarity was added when clustering was performed within HLA-allele-positive subsets. Co-occurrence clustering excluded repertoires with fewer than 30,000 or more than 120,000 public chains, plus five with anomalous nucleotide sharing. The table was pulled from immuneACCESS by TCRdb, which kept in-frame rearrangements only. Such tables lose some clones; where checked, under half of the loss comes from unresolved V genes, and the rest has no known cause. V, J and clone size are taken as reported in that table, and D and trimming were inferred from the DNA itself. Here the sample has roughly 100,000 clones; 13% to 15% occur a single time. The ten largest clonotypes hold more than 0.65% of the sample.

After removal of 6 bases from V and 0 bases from J, the junction retains 4 bases not matched to a gene. Based on the germline V gene (reference sequence), the CDR1 and CDR2 sequences are LNHDA and SQIVND. The CDR3 contains 16 residues, cysteine and phenylalanine counted. The retained sequence is limited to the CDR3, 48 bases, with the frame set at the first base. In total, 500 to 700 healthy bone marrow donors made up the cohort. At the time of sampling, all cohort members were nominally healthy, though unrecorded immune exposures were likely present. The donor was CMV seronegative and was included in the group of 352 seronegative cohort members. Each donor provided a peripheral blood sample, and peripheral blood mononuclear cells were used for TCR beta sequencing. The Qiagen DNeasy Blood Extraction Kit was used to extract genomic DNA from the blood cell samples. General conclusions and limits of the study: Compared with equally common non-associated chains, HLA-associated TCR beta chains in a later analysis were more clonally expanded and had lower generation probabilities. Sequencing depth was assumed to be roughly uniform across donors in the presence/absence analyses, though that assumption may not hold. In a later analysis, most CMV-associated TCR beta chains were found to appear HLA-restricted, with HLA associations seemingly driven largely by CMV exposure. CMV serostatus was the only immune exposure information available for the cohort. Three of the identified cytomegalovirus-associated TCR beta chains were confirmed in vitro to be specific for cytomegalovirus antigens. Because HLA typing was missing for some donors at each locus, association tests included only the typed subset. The classifier was reported to diagnose cytomegalovirus status with high specificity and sensitivity in both the original and validation cohorts. Strong co-occurrence of HLA alleles, especially DR and DQ, made assigning TCR associations to individual alleles difficult. In the study, around 160 TCR beta chains were listed as associated with cytomegalovirus. Most TCR sequences were seen in very few donors, while some public TCRs were found in many individuals. A group of highly shared sequence variants was considered likely to be a technical artifact of the sequencing pipeline. In a later genetic analysis, fewer N-insertions in productive TCRs were reported among donors in an Asian-associated ancestry cluster than the roughly 640-donor mean. In a later analysis, about 16,000 TCR beta sequences were associated with specific HLA alleles at a false discovery rate of 0.05. In a later analysis, several top co-occurrence clusters were reported to appear linked to parvovirus B19, influenza, CMV and Epstein-Barr virus. An association between a missense DCLRE1C variant and V-gene and J-gene trimming of TCR beta chains was found in a later genetic analysis and replicated in an independent cohort. In an earlier analysis of about 550 of the donors, most TCR beta V segments were observed in productive rearrangements about 87% or about 30% of the time, broadly matching IMGT annotations. The 87-base-pair reads could not distinguish some IMGT-functional V segments, including TRBV6-2 and TRBV6-3, so those segments were excluded. Because counts were too low, 15 to 20 rarely observed V segments, including chromosome 9 orphons, were excluded from the earlier analysis of roughly 580 of the donors. This cohort had only TCR beta chains sequenced, and the lack of alpha or paired-chain data limited which features could be detected. A further reported finding was that TCR beta sequences accurately predicted the HLA-A and HLA-B alleles for most subjects in the first cohort. In a later analysis, TCR association rates were found to vary across HLA loci, with the most associated TCRs seen for DRB1 alleles and the fewest for HLA-C alleles. Linkage disequilibrium might explain the correlated functional status among segregating V segments, but an unknown experimental factor could not be excluded. The authors suggested that the approach could potentially be generalized to other disease states and immunological phenotypes.

The chain couples TRBV19 to TRBJ2-5; 13 central nucleotides agree with TRBD2. The receptor was derived from a female donor in good health and CMV-seronegative. Sequenced material: PBMCs. The sequenced DNA: TGTGCCAGTAGCGGACTAGCGGGAGAGTACCAAGAGACCCAGTACTTC. It translates to CASSGLAGEYQETQYF.